This T cell receptor (beta chain) came from a study of T cell responses to AZD1222 COVID-19 vaccine. Whole-study results and caveats: Baseline antibody screening turned up just six or seven seropositive AZD1222 recipients.

As regards this clone: The antigen remains undetermined.

V lost 2 bases to trimming and J lost 3 bases, with 7 bases between them. This CDR3 spans 13 amino acids. CDR1 and CDR2 from the germline V gene are SGHNT and YENEEA. Measured with immunoSEQ multiplex PCR; TCRdb has only the in-frame clones, and not every one. The data hold 80,000 to 95,000 clones, with about nine tenths observed a single time. The sequence was obtained from an adult who received the AZD1222 COVID-19 vaccine. The gene calls are TRBV11-3 and TRBJ1-1; TRBD1 might be the D (5 bases). This sample comprised peripheral blood, obtained 28 days after the second AZD1222 dose. CDR3 in DNA: TGTGCCAGCAGCTTATCAGGGTACACTGAAGCTTTCTTT. Its translation is CASSLSGYTEAFF.